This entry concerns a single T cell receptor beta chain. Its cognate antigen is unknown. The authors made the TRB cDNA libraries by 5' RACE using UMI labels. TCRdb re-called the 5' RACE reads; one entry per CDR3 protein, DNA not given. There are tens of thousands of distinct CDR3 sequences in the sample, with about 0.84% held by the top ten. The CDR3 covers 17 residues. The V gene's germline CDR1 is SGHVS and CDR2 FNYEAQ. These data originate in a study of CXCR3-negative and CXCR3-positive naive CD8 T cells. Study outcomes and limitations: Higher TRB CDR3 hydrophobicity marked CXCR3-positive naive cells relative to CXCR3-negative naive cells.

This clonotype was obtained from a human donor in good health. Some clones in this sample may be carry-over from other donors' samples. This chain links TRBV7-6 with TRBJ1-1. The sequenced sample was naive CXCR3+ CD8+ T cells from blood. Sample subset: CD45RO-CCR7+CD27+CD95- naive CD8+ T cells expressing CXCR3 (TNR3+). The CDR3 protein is CASSQRTLGLRNTEAFF.